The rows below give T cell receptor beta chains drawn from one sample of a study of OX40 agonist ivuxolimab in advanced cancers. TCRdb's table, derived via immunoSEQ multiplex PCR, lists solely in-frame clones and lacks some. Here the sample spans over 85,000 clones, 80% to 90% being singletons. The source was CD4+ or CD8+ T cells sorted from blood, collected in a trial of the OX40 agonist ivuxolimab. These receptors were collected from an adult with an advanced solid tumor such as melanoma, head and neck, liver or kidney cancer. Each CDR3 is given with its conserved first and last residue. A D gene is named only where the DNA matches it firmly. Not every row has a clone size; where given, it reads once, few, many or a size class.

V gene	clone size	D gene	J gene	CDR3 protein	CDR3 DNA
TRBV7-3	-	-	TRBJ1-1	CASRRQLNTEAFF	TGTGCCAGCAGGAGACAGCTGAACACTGAAGCTTTCTTT
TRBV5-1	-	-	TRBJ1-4	CASSLAGPNEKLFF	TGCGCCAGCAGCTTGGCGGGGCCTAATGAAAAACTGTTTTTT
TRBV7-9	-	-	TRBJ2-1	CASSFIGEQFF	TGTGCCAGCAGCTTTATAGGTGAGCAGTTCTTC
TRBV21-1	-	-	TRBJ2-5	CASSTSRDRGRQETQYF	TGTGCCAGCAGCACGTCCCGGGACAGGGGTCGGCAAGAGACCCAGTACTTC
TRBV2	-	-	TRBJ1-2	CASTFRETFYGYTF	TGTGCCAGCACTTTCAGGGAAACATTCTATGGCTACACCTTC
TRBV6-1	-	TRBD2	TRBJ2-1	CASSLAGSHNEQFF	TGTGCCAGCAGCTTAGCGGGAAGCCACAATGAGCAGTTCTTC
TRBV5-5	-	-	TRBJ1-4	CASSRRTRERGKLFF	TGTGCCAGCAGCAGACGGACACGTGAAAGGGGAAAACTGTTTTTT
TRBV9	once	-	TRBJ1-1	CASSKEPGTEAFF	TGTGCCAGCAGCAAGGAGCCGGGGACTGAAGCTTTCTTT
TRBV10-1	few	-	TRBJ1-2	CASTVGGYTF	TGCGCCAGCACCGTGGGGGGCTACACCTTC
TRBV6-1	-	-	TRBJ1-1	CASSGWVYNTEAFF	TGTGCCAGCAGTGGATGGGTCTACAACACTGAAGCTTTCTTT
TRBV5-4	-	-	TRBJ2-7	CASSAARRVDHEQYF	TGTGCCAGCAGCGCTGCCCGTCGGGTGGACCACGAGCAGTACTTC
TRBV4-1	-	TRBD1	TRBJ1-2	CASSQDGDSGYTF	TGCGCCAGCAGCCAAGATGGGGACAGCGGCTACACCTTC
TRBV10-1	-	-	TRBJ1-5	CASRNDGLYSNQPQHF	TGCGCCAGCAGAAACGACGGGCTATATAGCAATCAGCCCCAGCATTTT
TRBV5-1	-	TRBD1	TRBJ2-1	CASSLRDRITLEQFF	TGCGCCAGCAGCCTCCGGGACAGGATTACACTTGAGCAGTTCTTC
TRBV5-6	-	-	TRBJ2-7	CASNILTGEQYF	TGTGCCAGCAACATATTAACAGGGGAGCAGTACTTC
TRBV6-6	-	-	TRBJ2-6	CASSRGSGANVLTF	TGTGCCAGCAGTAGGGGCTCTGGGGCCAACGTCCTGACTTTC
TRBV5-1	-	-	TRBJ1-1	CASRRGANTEAFF	TGCGCCAGCCGGAGGGGGGCGAACACTGAAGCTTTCTTT